This entry describes one T cell receptor (beta chain). Its cognate antigen has yet to be identified. No much larger clone exists at a distance of one base, and base qualities are not known. The entry originates in a study of cytomegalovirus exposure and HLA in healthy donors (dated by TCRdb to about 2017). A note on the overall study: In an earlier analysis of some 610 of the donors, roughly 300 Gb of sequence data and 90 million to 120 million unique TCR beta sequences from about 190 million T cells were reported. An early release covering 500 to 750 HLA-typed donors comprised 250 to 350 gigabases of sequencing data and tens of millions of unique TCR sequences. Of the approximately 370 genotyped donors, approximately 81% were placed in the genetic ancestry cluster associated with self-reported Caucasian donors. The study aimed to test whether cataloging public T cell receptors could reveal signatures of past pathogen exposure. Using immunosequencing, the study profiled T cell repertoires from 500 to 800 subjects and related those repertoires to cytomegalovirus serostatus. In addition to the first cohort of roughly 700 subjects, a separate validation cohort of approximately 130 different subjects was used. To predict cytomegalovirus infection status, the study brought together high-throughput TCR immunosequencing, statistical association of individual TCRs with disease status, and machine learning. To study patterns of TCR occurrence, a later analysis re-analyzed previously published TCR beta repertoires from several hundred donors and added high-resolution HLA genotyping. In the later analysis, no new phenotypic data were used to find candidate immune exposures; instead, reliance was placed on TCR beta sequences and their occurrence across donors. To decide whether each TCR beta V gene segment behaved as functional or pseudogenic, an earlier analysis of several hundred of the donors relied on high-throughput TCR beta sequencing. Donor age, sex, ethnicity and CMV serostatus were collected together with the repertoire data. In a later genetic analysis, genome-wide SNP genotypes for about 65% of the 666 donors were used, and that subset was treated as a discovery cohort. All discovery cohort repertoires had been generated on a single sequencing platform. HLA typing included class I and class II loci at four-digit resolution. Typing coverage varied by locus: roughly 620-640 donors for A, B, C, DRB1 and DQB1; some 520 for DQA1; around 570 for DPA1; around 450 for DPB1. Because of strong linkage in the cohort, 4 to 6 DR-DQ haplotypes were treated as single units for association and clustering. Among some 400 genotyped donors of the cohort, an average of about 220,000 unique TCR beta nucleotide sequences was sequenced per donor, of which about 19% were non-productive. Paper-wide results and their limitations: Because HLA typing was unavailable for some donors at each locus, only the typed subset was used in association tests. Across donors, most TCR sequences were observed very rarely, whereas some public TCRs were present in many individuals. Compared with equally common non-associated chains, HLA-associated TCR beta chains in a later analysis were more clonally expanded and had lower generation probabilities. In an earlier analysis of approximately 590 of the donors, most TCR beta V segments were observed in productive rearrangements about 87% or about 30% of the time, broadly matching IMGT annotations. Linkage disequilibrium might explain the correlated functional status among segregating V segments, but an unknown experimental factor could not be ruled out. Only TCR beta chains were sequenced in this cohort, and the absence of alpha or paired-chain data limited detectable features. A further reported finding was that TCR beta sequences accurately predicted the HLA-A and HLA-B alleles for most subjects in the first cohort. According to a later genetic analysis, donors in an Asian-associated ancestry cluster had fewer N-insertions in productive TCRs than the approximately 610-donor mean. A later analysis found that TCR association rates varied across HLA loci, with DRB1 alleles showing the most associated TCRs and HLA-C alleles the fewest. V-gene and J-gene trimming of TCR beta chains was associated with a missense DCLRE1C variant in a later genetic analysis, and the association was replicated in an independent cohort. The presence/absence analyses assumed that sequencing depth was roughly uniform across donors, and that assumption may not be true. Because counts were too low, seventeen rarely observed V segments, including chromosome 9 orphons, were left out of the earlier analysis of approximately 500 of the donors. The classifier was reported to diagnose cytomegalovirus status with high specificity and sensitivity in both the original and validation cohorts. In a later analysis, 15,000 to 20,000 TCR beta sequences were associated with specific HLA alleles at a false discovery rate of 0.05. A few of the identified cytomegalovirus-associated TCR beta chains were confirmed in vitro to be specific for cytomegalovirus antigens. A later analysis found that most CMV-associated TCR beta chains appeared HLA-restricted, with HLA associations seemingly driven largely by CMV exposure. The authors suggested that the approach could potentially be generalized to other disease states and immunological phenotypes. A group of highly shared sequence variants was considered likely to be a technical artifact of the sequencing pipeline. The study gave a list of some 150 TCR beta chains associated with cytomegalovirus. In a later analysis, several top co-occurrence clusters were reported to appear linked to parvovirus B19, influenza, CMV and Epstein-Barr virus. The only immune exposure information available for the cohort was CMV serostatus. Some IMGT-functional V segments, including TRBV6-2 and TRBV6-3, could not be told apart with the 87-base-pair reads, so those segments were excluded. Strong co-occurrence of HLA alleles, especially DR and DQ, made assigning TCR associations to individual alleles difficult.

Receptors were amplified or captured by the immunoSEQ multiplex PCR assay. For the multiplex PCR, a mixture combining 60 forward primers for TCR Vbeta segments and 13 reverse primers for TCR Jbeta segments was used. The CDR3 region of rearranged TCR beta genes was amplified from genomic DNA by a multiplex PCR assay. Amplified TCR beta libraries were sequenced as 87-base-pair reads on the Illumina HiSeq System. In the source study's methods: In a later analysis, some 80 million unique TCR beta chains were counted across the 650 to 700 repertoires, and roughly 10 million of these chains were shared by at least two donors. A nearest-neighbor algorithm error-corrected the raw reads and collapsed the reads into unique sequences, merging closely related sequences to remove PCR and sequencing errors. V, D and J gene segments were assigned by aligning CDR3 sequences to IMGT reference sequences. For a sequence to be retained, a match of at least six nucleotides was required to both a V gene segment and a J gene segment. Rearrangements were called productive when the CDR3 lacked stop codons and stayed in frame with V and J; all others were non-productive. CDR3 was defined by IMGT convention, running from the second conserved V-encoded cysteine to the conserved J-encoded phenylalanine. In an earlier analysis of around 540 of the donors, sequences lacking an unambiguous match to a single V gene segment were excluded. In an earlier analysis of about 590 of the donors, a V segment was called functional when productive rearrangements were above 56.7%, and segregating when the standard deviation between donors exceeded 5%. A statistical classification framework was developed to diagnose cytomegalovirus status using the catalog of TCR beta chain sequences. In a later analysis, TCR nucleotide sequences were compared against IMGT/GENE-DB human TR gene sequences so that V and J genes could be assigned. A later analysis assigned CDR3 sequences and most-parsimonious VDJ recombination scenarios with the TCRdist pipeline. In a later analysis, each TCR beta chain was defined by its CDR3 amino acid sequence together with its V-gene family, and reads without a unique V-gene family were excluded. To address suspected cross-contamination and a sequencing artifact, a later analysis removed 450 to 700 highly shared, low-generation-probability nucleotide sequences. A later analysis calculated a clonal expansion index for each public chain from normalized within-repertoire ranks of inferred template counts. In a later analysis, generation probabilities were computed with a VDJ recombination model fitted to out-of-frame rearrangements, and the resulting probabilities were checked against IGoR. A later analysis scored TCR-TCR, TCR-HLA and TCR-CMV co-occurrence with hypergeometric tests, applying a repertoire-size bias correction to TCR pairs. To estimate false discovery rates, a later analysis permuted the HLA or CMV assignments 20 times. In a later analysis, co-occurring TCRs were grouped using DBSCAN, and TCRdist sequence similarity was added for clustering within HLA-allele-positive subsets. Co-occurrence clustering excluded repertoires with fewer than 30,000 or more than 120,000 public chains, plus five with anomalous nucleotide sharing. TCRdb retrieved this table from immuneACCESS and kept in-frame rearrangements only. Not all clones are present; in checked studies, unresolved V genes account for under half, and no reason is known for the remainder. V and J calls plus clone size are reproduced from that table; the DNA served to infer D and trimming. Recorded for this sample are roughly 180,000 clones; 70% to 85% of them occurred a single time. Of the sample, more than 4% is held by the ten largest clones.

The germline V gene supplies CDR1 MNHEY and CDR2 SVGAGI. The CDR3 starts with the cysteine, ends with the phenylalanine, and has 14 residues. Here the CDR3 DNA is all that survives: 42 bases in frame from base 1. Trimming at the junction amounts to 2 bases on V and 5 bases on J, and the germline ends lie 7 bases apart. The cohort comprised fewer than 750 healthy bone marrow donors. At the time of sampling, every cohort member was nominally healthy, though immune exposures that went unrecorded were likely present. The donor was CMV seronegative and belonged to the group of approximately 320 seronegative cohort members. A peripheral blood sample was collected from each donor, and TCR beta sequencing was performed on peripheral blood mononuclear cells. The Qiagen DNeasy Blood Extraction Kit was used to extract genomic DNA from the blood cell samples.

This clonotype originated in a man between 18 and 29 years old in good health and CMV-seronegative. The sample comprised PBMCs. The receptor chain draws on TRBV6-5 and TRBJ1-6; confidence is insufficient to name the D gene. The sequenced DNA is TGTGCCAGCAGTTACGCCGGTAATAATTCACCCCTCCACTTT. This yields the protein CASSYAGNNSPLHF.